These T cell receptor beta chains were read from a single sample in a study of shared clonotypes between healthy human individuals. Sequenced by immunoSEQ multiplex PCR; TCRdb stores in-frame clones only, minus some. Counted here are about 490,000 clones, around 73% occurring once; the ten biggest clones make up 9.5% to 15%. Sequenced input: PBMCs. The receptors shown here come from a middle-aged woman in good health. Some clones in this sample may be carry-over from other donors' samples. The conserved cysteine and the conserved F or W are not part of the CDR3 here. A D gene is named only where the DNA matches it firmly. The size of a clone is reported for some rows only, either as once, few or many, or as a class for expanded clones.

.,.,TRBV4-2,ASSPTEGGSTEAF
.,.,TRBV5-1,ASLPRPEGPYEQY
.,TRBD2,TRBV27,ASTLAGGPYEQY
once,TRBD1,TRBV5-1,ASSLGQGAGYGYT
.,.,TRBV10-3,ASTGGGGQY
.,.,TRBV6-1,ASSEPTGGTNEKLF
.,.,TRBV4-3,ASSQEGNYNTGELF
.,.,TRBV28,ASSSVLGPTDEQF
.,.,TRBV30,AWSGLYGYT
.,TRBD1,TRBV7-2,ASSPRTTGGVSPLH
.,.,TRBV9,ASSPPDTGELF
.,TRBD1,TRBV27,ASSYFGTGRYNEQF
.,.,TRBV6-1,ASSEIGIEKLF
.,TRBD1,TRBV11-2,ASSLESRGRGGYT
.,TRBD2,TRBV28,ASSSPSGRDEQY